The clone carrying this T cell receptor beta chain was seen more than once but under ten times. As yet, its antigen is unknown. Stimulation used approximately 9.1 ug/mL lysate from CMV-infected fibroblasts. Sorted nonresponding memory CD4+ T cells were CD40L-negative, CD69-negative, CD45RO-high. V lost 2 bases, J lost 5 bases, and 7 bases stayed unmatched. The CDR3 spans 15 residues. The germline V gene encodes CDR1 MNHEY and CDR2 SVGEGT. This record comes from a study of persistence of HIV-infected CD4 T cells. Sequencing used immunoSEQ version 4 in survey mode. Measured with immunoSEQ multiplex PCR; TCRdb has only the in-frame clones, and not every one. This repertoire shows around 48,000 clones, 70% to 80% found once; its top ten account for about 3%.

The chain employs TRBV6-2 or TRBV6-3 and TRBJ2-5; TRBD1 matches 8 bases. This sequence originates from an adult man with HIV who was CMV-seropositive. This specimen consisted of CD4+ T cells sorted from PBMCs after roughly 19-hour stimulation, obtained from a patient who received antiretroviral therapy. CDR3: CASSYKLSGGETQYF. In DNA, the CDR3 is TGTGCCAGCAGTTACAAGTTATCAGGGGGCGAGACCCAGTACTTC.